This T cell receptor beta chain was identified during a study of shared clonotypes between healthy human individuals. Study-level background: Donor ages ranged 18 to 49 years: two women, a few men.

This clone was observed a handful of times. Its target is not known. The CDR3 consists of 13 residues. V was pared by 4 bases and J by 4 bases, with 10 bases between. Germline V gene lookup returns CDR1 SEHNR and CDR2 FQNEAQ (reference sequence). The sequencing of unsorted PBMC DNA took place on ten immunoSEQ deep assay plates. Repertoires were generated with immunoSEQ multiplex PCR, while TCRdb's copy carries only in-frame clones and drops some. The table shows about 99,000 clones, with more than 45% occurring only once. Findings of the study overall: Clonotype sharing among donors was thought likely to change with sequencing depth. Apart from blood, nothing was sampled; tissue repertoires likely differ.

This TCR came from a woman between 35 and 50 years old in good health. Some clones in this sample may be carry-over from other donors' samples. The sample was PBMCs. The chain has TRBV7-9 and TRBJ1-1; unclear D gene. DNA of the CDR3: TGTGCCAGCAGCTCGCCCTACAGCACTGAAGCTTTCTTT. It is translated as CASSSPYSTEAFF.